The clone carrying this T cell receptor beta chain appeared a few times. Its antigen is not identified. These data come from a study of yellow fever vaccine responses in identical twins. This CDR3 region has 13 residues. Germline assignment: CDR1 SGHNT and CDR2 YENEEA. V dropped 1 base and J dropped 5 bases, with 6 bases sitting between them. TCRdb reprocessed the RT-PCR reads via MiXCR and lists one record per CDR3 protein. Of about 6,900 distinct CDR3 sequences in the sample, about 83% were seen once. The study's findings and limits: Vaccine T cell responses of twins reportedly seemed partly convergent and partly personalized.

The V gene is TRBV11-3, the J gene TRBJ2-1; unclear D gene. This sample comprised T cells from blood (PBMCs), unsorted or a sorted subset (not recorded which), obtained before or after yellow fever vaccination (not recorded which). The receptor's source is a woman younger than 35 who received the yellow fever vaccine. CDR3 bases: TGTGCCAGCAGCTTAGGTCCGAACAATGAGCAGTTCTTC. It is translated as CASSLGPNNEQFF.